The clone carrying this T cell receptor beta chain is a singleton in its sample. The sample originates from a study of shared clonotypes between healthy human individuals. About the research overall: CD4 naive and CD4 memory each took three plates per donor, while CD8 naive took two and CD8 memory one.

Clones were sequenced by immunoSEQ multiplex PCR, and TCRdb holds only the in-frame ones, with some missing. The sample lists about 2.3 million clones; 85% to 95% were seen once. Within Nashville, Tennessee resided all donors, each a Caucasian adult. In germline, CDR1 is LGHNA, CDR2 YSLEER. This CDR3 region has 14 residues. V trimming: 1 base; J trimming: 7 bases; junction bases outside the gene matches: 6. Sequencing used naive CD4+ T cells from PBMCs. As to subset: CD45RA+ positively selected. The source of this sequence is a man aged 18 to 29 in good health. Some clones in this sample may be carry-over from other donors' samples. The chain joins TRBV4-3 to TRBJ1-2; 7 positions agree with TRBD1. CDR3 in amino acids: CASSQGDRVGGYTF. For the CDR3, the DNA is TGCGCCAGCAGCCAAGGCGACAGGGTCGGTGGCTACACCTTC.